Listed here are 6 T cell receptor beta chains from one sample, sequenced in a study of Ad26.COV2.S vaccination and SARS-CoV-2 variants. As to treatment: roughly 18 received Ad26.COV2.S at low or high dose, single or two shots; roughly 5 received placebo; per-sample allocation not given. Day 63 after the first vaccine or placebo injection was the time point for sampling. Method: immunoSEQ multiplex PCR; TCRdb's copy keeps in-frame clones and lacks some. The repertoire holds around 340,000 clones, with about 88% as singletons. Here the sequenced sample was peripheral blood, taken in a trial of Ad26.COV2.S vaccine versus placebo. Receptors originate from a person between 18 and 59 years old who received the Ad26.COV2.S COVID-19 vaccine or a placebo.

V and J are TRBV4-1 and TRBJ1-6; no clear D gene. The germline gives CDR1 MGHRA, CDR2 YSYEKL. The CDR3 consists of 15 residues. The V end lost 1 base, the J end lost 10 bases, and 14 bases lay between the germline ends. This CDR3 is CASSQALFIQSPLHF. The DNA for the CDR3 is TGCGCCAGCAGCCAAGCCCTCTTTATTCAATCACCCCTCCACTTT.

The rearrangement uses TRBV3-1 (or the pseudogene TRBV3-2) and TRBJ1-2; D gene uncertain. Germline V gene sequence: CDR1 LGHDT, CDR2 YNNKEL (reference sequence). The ends were cut back, 1 base at V and 8 bases at J, with 11 bases in the middle. CDR3 size: 13 residues. Here the CDR3 reads CASSQVGQGGYTF. Here the CDR3 DNA reads TGTGCCAGCAGCCAAGTCGGCCAAGGGGGCTACACCTTC.

The gene calls are TRBV6-6 and TRBJ1-4; D unresolved. CDR3 length equals 16 residues. Trimming took off 2 bases at V and 5 bases at J, with 15 bases between the two ends. Germline lookup yields CDR1 MNHNY and CDR2 SVGAGI (reference sequence). In DNA form, the CDR3 reads TGTGCCAGCAGTTACCCCCAGGCGGGATTGAATGAAAAACTGTTTTTT. This translates into CASSYPQAGLNEKLFF.

As DNA, the CDR3 is TGTGCCAGCAGCTTGGTCGAGAACACAGATACGCAGTATTTT. Amino acid sequence: CASSLVENTDTQYF. J is TRBJ2-3 and V is TRBV5-5; D is unresolved. The CDR3 sequence is 14 residues long. CDR1 and CDR2 (germline): SGHKS, YYEKEE (reference sequence). V dropped 0 bases and J dropped 2 bases, with 7 bases sitting between them.

CDR3 sequence (DNA): TGTGCCTGGAAAAATCAAGACAGTTCCTACGAGCAGTACTTC. It translates to CAWKNQDSSYEQYF. This chain links TRBV30 with TRBJ2-7, with D tentatively TRBD1 (5 bases). There are 14 residues in the CDR3. V was cut by 4 bases and J by 1 base, with 14 bases left in between. CDR1 is GTSNPN, CDR2 SVGIG, per germline (reference sequence).

This sequence joins TRBV6-5 and TRBJ1-1; D is uncertain. V was shortened by 0 bases and J by 3 bases, with 5 bases between the two germline ends. The germline CDR1 and CDR2 sequences are MNHEY and SVGAGI. The CDR3 has 13 residues. The CDR3 DNA sequence: TGTGCCAGCAGTTACTCGGGGTACACTGAAGCTTTCTTT. The encoded protein is CASSYSGYTEAFF.